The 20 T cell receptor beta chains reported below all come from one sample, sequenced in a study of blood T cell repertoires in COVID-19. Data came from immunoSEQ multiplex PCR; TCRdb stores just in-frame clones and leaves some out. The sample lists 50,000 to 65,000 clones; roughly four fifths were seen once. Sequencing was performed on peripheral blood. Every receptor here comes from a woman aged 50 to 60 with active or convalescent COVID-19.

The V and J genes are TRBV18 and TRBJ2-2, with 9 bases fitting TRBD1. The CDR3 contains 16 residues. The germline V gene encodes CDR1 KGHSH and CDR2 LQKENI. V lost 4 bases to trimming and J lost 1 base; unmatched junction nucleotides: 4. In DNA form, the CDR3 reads TGTGCCAGCTCACTAGGGACAGGGAAGAACACCGGGGAGCTGTTTTTT. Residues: CASSLGTGKNTGELFF.

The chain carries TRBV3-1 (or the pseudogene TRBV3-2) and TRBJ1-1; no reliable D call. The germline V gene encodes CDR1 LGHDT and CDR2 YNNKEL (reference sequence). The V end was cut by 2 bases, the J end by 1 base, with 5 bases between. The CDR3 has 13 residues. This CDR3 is CASSQPENTEAFF. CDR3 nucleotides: TGTGCCAGCAGCCAACCAGAGAACACTGAAGCTTTCTTT.

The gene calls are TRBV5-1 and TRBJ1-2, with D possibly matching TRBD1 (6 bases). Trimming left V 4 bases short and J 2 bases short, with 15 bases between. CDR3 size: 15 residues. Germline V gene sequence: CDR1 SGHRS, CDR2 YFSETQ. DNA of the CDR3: TGCGCCAGCAGCCCAGGCGCAGGGGAGAACTATGGCTACACCTTC. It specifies CASSPGAGENYGYTF.

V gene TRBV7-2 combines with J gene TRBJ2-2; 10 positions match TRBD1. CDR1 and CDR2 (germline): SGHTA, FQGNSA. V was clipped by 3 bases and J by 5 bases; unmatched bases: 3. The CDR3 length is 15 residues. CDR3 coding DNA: TGTGCCAGCAGCTTTGACAGGGGGCGGACCGGGGAGCTGTTTTTT. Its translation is CASSFDRGRTGELFF.

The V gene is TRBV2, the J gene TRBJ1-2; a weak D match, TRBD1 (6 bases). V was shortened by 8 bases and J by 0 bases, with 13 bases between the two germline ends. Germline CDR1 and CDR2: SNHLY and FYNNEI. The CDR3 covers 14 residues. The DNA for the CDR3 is TGTGCCAGCTGGCGGGGGCGGGCTAACTATGGCTACACCTTC. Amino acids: CASWRGRANYGYTF. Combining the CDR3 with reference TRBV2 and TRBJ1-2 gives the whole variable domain EPEVTQTPSHQVTQMGQEVILRCVPISNHLYFYWYRQILGQKVEFLVSFYNNEISEKSEIFDDQFSVERPDGSNFTLKIRSTKLEDSAMYFCASWRGRANYGYTFGSGTRLTVV.

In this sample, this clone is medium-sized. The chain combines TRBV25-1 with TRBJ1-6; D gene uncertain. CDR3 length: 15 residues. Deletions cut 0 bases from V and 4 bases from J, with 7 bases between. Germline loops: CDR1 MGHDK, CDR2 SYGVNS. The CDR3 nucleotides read TGTGCCAGCAGTGAATATGGCTTTTATAATTCACCCCTCCACTTT. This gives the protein CASSEYGFYNSPLHF.

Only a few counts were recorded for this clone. CDR3 DNA: TGTGCCAGCAGCCCAGACTGGGGGCGAATTCAGCCCCAGCATTTT. Its translation: CASSPDWGRIQPQHF. The chain is built from TRBV7-8 and TRBJ1-5, with a possible D match to TRBD1 (6 bases). The CDR3 sequence is 15 residues long. Germline V CDR1 and CDR2: SGHVS, FQNEAQ. V was trimmed by 5 bases and J by 6 bases, leaving 17 bases between them.

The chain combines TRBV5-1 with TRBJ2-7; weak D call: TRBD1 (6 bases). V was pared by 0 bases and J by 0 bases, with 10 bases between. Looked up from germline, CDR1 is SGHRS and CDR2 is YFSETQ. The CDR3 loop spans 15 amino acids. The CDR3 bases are TGCGCCAGCAGCTTGGGGACAGACAGCTCCTACGAGCAGTACTTC. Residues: CASSLGTDSSYEQYF.

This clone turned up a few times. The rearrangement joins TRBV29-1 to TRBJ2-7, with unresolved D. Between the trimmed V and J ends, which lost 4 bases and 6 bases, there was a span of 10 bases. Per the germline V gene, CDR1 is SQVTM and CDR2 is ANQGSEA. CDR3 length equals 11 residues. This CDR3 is CSVGSPGEQYF. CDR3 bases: TGCAGCGTTGGCTCCCCCGGCGAGCAGTACTTC.

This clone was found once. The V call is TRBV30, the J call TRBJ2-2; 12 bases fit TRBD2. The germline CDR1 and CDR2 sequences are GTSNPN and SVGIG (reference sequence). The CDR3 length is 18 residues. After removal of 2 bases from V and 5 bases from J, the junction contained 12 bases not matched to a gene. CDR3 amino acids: CAWSLGLAGGPRTGELFF. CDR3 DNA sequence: TGTGCCTGGAGTCTCGGGCTAGCGGGAGGGCCGAGGACCGGGGAGCTGTTTTTT.

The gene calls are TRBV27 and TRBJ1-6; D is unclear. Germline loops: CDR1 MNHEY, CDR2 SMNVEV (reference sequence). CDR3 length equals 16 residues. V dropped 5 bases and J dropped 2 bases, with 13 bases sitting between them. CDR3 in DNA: TGTGCCAGCAGTCCAATTCCGCGGGCCTATAATTCACCCCTCCACTTT. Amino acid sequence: CASSPIPRAYNSPLHF.

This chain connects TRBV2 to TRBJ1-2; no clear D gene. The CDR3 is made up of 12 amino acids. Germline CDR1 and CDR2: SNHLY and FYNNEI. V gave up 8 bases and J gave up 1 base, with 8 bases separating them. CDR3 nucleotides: TGTGCCAGCGACGGGGTTAACTATGGCTACACCTTC. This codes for CASDGVNYGYTF.

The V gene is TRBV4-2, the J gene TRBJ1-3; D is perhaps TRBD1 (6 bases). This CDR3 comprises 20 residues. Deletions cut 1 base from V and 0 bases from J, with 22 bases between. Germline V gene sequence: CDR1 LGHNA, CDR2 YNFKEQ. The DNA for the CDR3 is TGTGCCAGCAGCCAAGTCACTGGGGGCGGCGAGGAACACTCTGGAAACACCATATATTTT. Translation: CASSQVTGGGEEHSGNTIYF.

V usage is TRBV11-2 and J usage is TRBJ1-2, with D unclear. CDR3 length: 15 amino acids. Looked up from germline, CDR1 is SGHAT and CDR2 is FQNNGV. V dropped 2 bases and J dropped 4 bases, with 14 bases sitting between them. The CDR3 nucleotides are TGTGCCAGCAGCTTATCCACGGGAGCCTCCTATGGCTACACCTTC. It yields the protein CASSLSTGASYGYTF.

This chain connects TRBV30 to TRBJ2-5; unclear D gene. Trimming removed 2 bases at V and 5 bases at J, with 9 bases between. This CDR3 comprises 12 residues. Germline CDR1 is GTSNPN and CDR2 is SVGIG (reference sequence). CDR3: CAWSTRSETQYF. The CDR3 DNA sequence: TGTGCCTGGAGTACCAGGTCGGAGACCCAGTACTTC.

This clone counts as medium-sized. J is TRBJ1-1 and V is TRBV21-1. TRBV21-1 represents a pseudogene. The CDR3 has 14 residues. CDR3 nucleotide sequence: TGTGCCAGCAGCAGGGTTCTAGATCCCACTGAAGCTTTCTTT. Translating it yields CASSRVLDPTEAFF.

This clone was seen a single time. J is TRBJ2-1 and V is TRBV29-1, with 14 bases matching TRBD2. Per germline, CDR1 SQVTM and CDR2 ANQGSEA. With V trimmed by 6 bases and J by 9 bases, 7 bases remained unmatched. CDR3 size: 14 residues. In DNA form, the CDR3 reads TGCAGCGTGGGACTAGCGGGGGCAAGTGTTGAGCAGTTCTTC. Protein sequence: CSVGLAGASVEQFF.

CDR3 bases: TGTGCCAGTAGCCTCGTGCCGGGTTATCAGCCCCAGCATTTT. This translates into CASSLVPGYQPQHF. The V call is TRBV19, the J call TRBJ1-5; D uncertain. The germline V gene has CDR1 LNHDA and CDR2 SQIVND (reference sequence). This CDR3 spans 14 amino acids. Trimming left V 6 bases short and J 5 bases short, with 14 bases between.

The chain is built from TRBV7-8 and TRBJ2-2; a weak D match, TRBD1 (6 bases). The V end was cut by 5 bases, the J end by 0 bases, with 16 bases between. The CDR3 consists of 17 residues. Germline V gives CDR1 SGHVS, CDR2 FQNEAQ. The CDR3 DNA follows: TGTGCCAGCAGCCCACGGGCAGGGGCTTCGAACACCGGGGAGCTGTTTTTT. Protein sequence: CASSPRAGASNTGELFF. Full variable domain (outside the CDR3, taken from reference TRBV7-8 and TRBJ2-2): GAGVSQSPRYKVAKRGQDVALRCDPISGHVSLFWYQQALGQGPEFLTYFQNEAQLDKSGLPSDRFFAERPEGSVSTLKIQRTQQEDSAVYLCASSPRAGASNTGELFFGEGSRLTVL.

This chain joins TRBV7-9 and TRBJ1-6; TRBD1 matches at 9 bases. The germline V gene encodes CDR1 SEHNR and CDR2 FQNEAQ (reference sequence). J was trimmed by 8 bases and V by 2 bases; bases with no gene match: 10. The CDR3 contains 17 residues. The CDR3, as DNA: TGTGCCAGCAGCTTAACAGGGGGCCTCAGGCTTTATTCACCCCTCCACTTT. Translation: CASSLTGGLRLYSPLHF.